Each of the 14 T cell receptor beta chains below was sequenced from the same sample in a study of cytomegalovirus exposure and HLA in healthy donors. With 60 Vbeta and 13 Jbeta primers, the PCR was carried out. TCRdb keeps only in-frame clones here, not all; method: immunoSEQ multiplex PCR. The data show over 100,000 clones, 65% to 75% seen once. Sequencing was performed on PBMCs. These receptors were collected from a man aged 25-45 years in good health and CMV-seropositive.

V usage is TRBV5-1 and J usage is TRBJ1-1; D possibly corresponds to TRBD1 (6 bases). With 1 base removed from V and 1 base from J, the gap between germline ends came to 8 bases. The CDR3 contains 14 residues. The germline V gene encodes CDR1 SGHRS and CDR2 YFSETQ. CDR3 protein: CASSLRGGNTEAFF. The CDR3 DNA follows: TGCGCCAGCAGCTTGCGAGGGGGGAACACTGAAGCTTTCTTT.

Only a few counts were recorded for this clone. The genes are TRBV29-1 and TRBJ2-1, with a tentative D call TRBD2 (5 bases). The germline V and J ends were trimmed by 1 base and 5 bases, with 15 bases remaining between them. The CDR3 extends over 15 amino acids. Germline V CDR1 and CDR2: SQVTM, ANQGSEA. CDR3 coding DNA: TGCAGCGTTGAAGCCCCTAGCAGTTACGACAATGAGCAGTTCTTC. This sequence encodes CSVEAPSSYDNEQFF.

The chain has TRBV7-2 and TRBJ2-1; 15 bases map to TRBD2. V shed 5 bases, J shed 8 bases, and the junction held 10 bases outside the gene matches. Germline loops: CDR1 SGHTA, CDR2 FQGNSA. The CDR3 totals 17 residues. Here the CDR3 reads CASSVRTSGGALDEQFF. DNA of the CDR3: TGTGCCAGCAGCGTCCGGACTAGCGGGGGGGCCTTGGATGAGCAGTTCTTC.

Regarding this clone: The junction departs from germline at one end; a sequencing error may be responsible. The V call is TRBV7-2, the J call TRBJ1-2; weak D call: TRBD1 (6 bases). There are 13 residues in the CDR3. The V gene's germline CDR1 is SGHTA and CDR2 FQGNSA. The DNA for the CDR3 is TGTGCCAGCAGCTTACGGGGGGCCTATGGCTACCCCTTC. Translated: CASSLRGAYGYPF.

The rearrangement joins TRBV11-2 to TRBJ1-6; 9 positions match TRBD1. V lost 5 bases, J lost 9 bases, and 11 bases stayed unmatched. Germline V CDR1 and CDR2: SGHAT, FQNNGV. The CDR3 has 16 amino acids. The CDR3 coding sequence is TGTGCCAGCAGCCCACCCCAGGACAGGGGACTTTCACCCCTCCACTTT. This encodes CASSPPQDRGLSPLHF.

This chain links TRBV14 with TRBJ2-7, with TRBD1 identical over 11 bases. Germline loops: CDR1 SGHDN, CDR2 FVKESK. The CDR3 length is 14 residues. V shed 5 bases and J 4 bases; nucleotides not matched to a gene: 4. CDR3 DNA sequence: TGTGCCAGCAGCTCCGGGACAGGGGGGTACGAGCAGTACTTC. Its translation: CASSSGTGGYEQYF.

The chain couples TRBV28 to TRBJ2-5; 8 bases line up with TRBD2. The CDR3 sequence is 14 residues long. CDR1 is MDHEN, CDR2 SYDVKM, per germline. Trimming took 4 bases from V and 5 from J; bases not matched to a gene: 6. This CDR3 is CASSSDSGAETQYF. The CDR3 DNA is TGTGCCAGCAGTTCGGATAGCGGGGCGGAGACCCAGTACTTC.

The table lists this clone with a few counts. The genes are TRBV27 and TRBJ2-5; D is unclear. Per the germline V gene, CDR1 is MNHEY and CDR2 is SMNVEV (reference sequence). Between the trimmed V and J ends, which lost 8 bases and 0 bases, there was a span of 10 bases. The CDR3 has 13 amino acids. The CDR3 spells CASGALDQETQYF. CDR3 nucleotides: TGTGCCAGCGGAGCGTTGGACCAAGAGACCCAGTACTTC.

The genes are TRBV7-9 and TRBJ1-4; 7 bases map to TRBD1. Germline CDR1 is SEHNR and CDR2 is FQNEAQ (reference sequence). Germline trimming cut 5 bases from V and 1 base from J; bases unmatched to any gene: 7. This CDR3 is 16 amino acids long. The CDR3 nucleotides read TGTGCCAGCAGCCTAAGCAACAGGGGAACTAATGAAAAACTGTTTTTT. This encodes CASSLSNRGTNEKLFF.

The chain carries TRBV9 and TRBJ2-1; D may be TRBD1 (5 bases). CDR1 is SGDLS, CDR2 YYNGEE, per germline. CDR3 length equals 15 residues. V was trimmed by 0 bases and J by 2 bases, leaving 9 bases between them. This CDR3 reads CASSVAQDPYNEQFF. Written as DNA, the CDR3 is TGTGCCAGCAGCGTAGCACAGGACCCCTACAATGAGCAGTTCTTC. Drawing the rest from reference TRBV9 and TRBJ2-1, the complete variable domain is DSGVTQTPKHLITATGQRVTLRCSPRSGDLSVYWYQQSLDQGLQFLIQYYNGEERAKGNILERFSAQQFPDLHSELNLSSLELGDSALYFCASSVAQDPYNEQFFGPGTRLTVL.

The gene calls are TRBV19 and TRBJ1-2; TRBD1 might be the D (6 bases). The CDR3 extends over 14 amino acids. V gave up 3 bases and J gave up 4 bases, with 12 bases separating them. Germline V gene sequence: CDR1 LNHDA, CDR2 SQIVND (reference sequence). This chain's CDR3 is CASSIVLTGYGYTF. CDR3 sequence (DNA): TGTGCCAGTAGTATTGTTTTGACAGGCTATGGCTACACCTTC.

The V and J genes are TRBV7-9 and TRBJ2-7; 11 bases align to TRBD1. Germline V lookup: CDR1 SEHNR, CDR2 FQNEAQ (reference sequence). The ends lost 5 bases at V and 5 bases at J; junction bases unmatched: 8. This CDR3 has 15 amino acids. CDR3 DNA sequence: TGTGCCAGCAGCGAGGACAGGGGGCGCCGGGACGAGCAGTACTTC. Its translation is CASSEDRGRRDEQYF.

This chain connects TRBV7-9 to TRBJ1-2; D is perhaps TRBD1 (6 bases). Trimming shortened V by 6 bases and J by 3 bases, and 11 bases separated the two germline ends. Looked up from germline, CDR1 is SEHNR and CDR2 is FQNEAQ (reference sequence). The CDR3 is 13 amino acids. CDR3 sequence (DNA): TGTGCCAGCAGACCACAGGGTTACTATGGCTACACCTTC. Translation gives CASRPQGYYGYTF.

The chain employs TRBV7-6 and TRBJ1-6; TRBD1 aligns across 9 bases. V dropped 1 base and J dropped 5; count of bases not matched to a gene: 0. CDR1 SGHVS and CDR2 FNYEAQ come from the germline V gene. The CDR3 sequence is 15 residues long. The CDR3 spells CASSLGTGDNSPLHF. Written as DNA, the CDR3 is TGTGCCAGCAGCTTAGGGACAGGGGATAATTCACCCCTCCACTTT.